The source of this T cell receptor beta chain is a study of T cell changes during pregnancy in multiple sclerosis (dated by TCRdb to about 2019). Regarding the research as a whole: The study looked at changes in the T cell repertoire across pregnancy in women with multiple sclerosis.

Receptors were amplified or captured by the immunoSEQ multiplex PCR assay. TCRdb provides this immuneACCESS table in a form limited to in-frame rearrangements. Some clones are lacking; in checked studies, under half of them reflect an unresolved V gene, and why the rest are absent is not known. The sample data list around 74,000 clones, and 75% to 90% of these were observed just once. The top ten constitute approximately 3.3% of the sample. The CDR3 numbers 13 residues from cysteine through phenylalanine. Here the CDR3 DNA is all that survives: 39 bases in frame from base 1. Trimming removed 9 bases from V and 4 bases from J, leaving 14 bases between the germline ends. From a lookup of the germline V gene, CDR1 and CDR2 are SGHRS and YFSETQ. Concerning this clone: Its antigen target is currently unknown. No qualities accompany the bases; no much larger clone lies one base away.

The clonotype was recovered from a female donor with multiple sclerosis, enrolled in a pregnancy study. The specimen comprised peripheral blood, sampled before pregnancy. The rearrangement joined TRBV5-1 to TRBJ1-5; the D gene is not confidently resolved. The nucleotides are TGCGCCAACCGATCCTGGGAGAATCAGCCCCAGCATTTT. Its translation is CANRSWENQPQHF.